This T cell receptor (beta chain) appears in the sequencing data of a study of T-cell memory formation after mild COVID-19. Details on this clonotype: Its specificity is unknown.

The CDR3 consists of 13 residues. V lost 4 bases, J lost 5 bases, and 11 bases lay in between. Constant-segment primers and 5'RACE yielded cDNA libraries for TCR alpha and TCR beta, each carrying sample barcodes and UMIs. Via MiXCR, TCRdb re-called the 5' RACE reads, giving one row per CDR3 protein. The table includes more than 350,000 distinct CDR3 sequences, more than 15% detected once. Overall study findings and caveats: Clones that got smaller from day 15 to 85 had even CD4/CD8, while clones growing later tipped toward CD4+. Clones which contracted sat mainly in CM and EM if CD4+, and in EMRA if CD8+. There was no confirmation that second-wave clones peaking on day 37 were SARS-CoV-2 specific.

The clonotype was recovered from a young man who had mild COVID-19 (a few samples of this study predate the infection). Cell type and time point are not known. Specimen: PBMCs or a T cell subset sorted from them (not recorded which). The rearrangement joins TRBV12-3 or TRBV12-4 to TRBJ1-1, with D tentatively TRBD1 (6 bases). This CDR3 reads CASSYGGRTEAFF. The CDR3 nucleotides are TGTGCCAGCAGTTACGGGGGGCGGACTGAAGCTTTCTTT.